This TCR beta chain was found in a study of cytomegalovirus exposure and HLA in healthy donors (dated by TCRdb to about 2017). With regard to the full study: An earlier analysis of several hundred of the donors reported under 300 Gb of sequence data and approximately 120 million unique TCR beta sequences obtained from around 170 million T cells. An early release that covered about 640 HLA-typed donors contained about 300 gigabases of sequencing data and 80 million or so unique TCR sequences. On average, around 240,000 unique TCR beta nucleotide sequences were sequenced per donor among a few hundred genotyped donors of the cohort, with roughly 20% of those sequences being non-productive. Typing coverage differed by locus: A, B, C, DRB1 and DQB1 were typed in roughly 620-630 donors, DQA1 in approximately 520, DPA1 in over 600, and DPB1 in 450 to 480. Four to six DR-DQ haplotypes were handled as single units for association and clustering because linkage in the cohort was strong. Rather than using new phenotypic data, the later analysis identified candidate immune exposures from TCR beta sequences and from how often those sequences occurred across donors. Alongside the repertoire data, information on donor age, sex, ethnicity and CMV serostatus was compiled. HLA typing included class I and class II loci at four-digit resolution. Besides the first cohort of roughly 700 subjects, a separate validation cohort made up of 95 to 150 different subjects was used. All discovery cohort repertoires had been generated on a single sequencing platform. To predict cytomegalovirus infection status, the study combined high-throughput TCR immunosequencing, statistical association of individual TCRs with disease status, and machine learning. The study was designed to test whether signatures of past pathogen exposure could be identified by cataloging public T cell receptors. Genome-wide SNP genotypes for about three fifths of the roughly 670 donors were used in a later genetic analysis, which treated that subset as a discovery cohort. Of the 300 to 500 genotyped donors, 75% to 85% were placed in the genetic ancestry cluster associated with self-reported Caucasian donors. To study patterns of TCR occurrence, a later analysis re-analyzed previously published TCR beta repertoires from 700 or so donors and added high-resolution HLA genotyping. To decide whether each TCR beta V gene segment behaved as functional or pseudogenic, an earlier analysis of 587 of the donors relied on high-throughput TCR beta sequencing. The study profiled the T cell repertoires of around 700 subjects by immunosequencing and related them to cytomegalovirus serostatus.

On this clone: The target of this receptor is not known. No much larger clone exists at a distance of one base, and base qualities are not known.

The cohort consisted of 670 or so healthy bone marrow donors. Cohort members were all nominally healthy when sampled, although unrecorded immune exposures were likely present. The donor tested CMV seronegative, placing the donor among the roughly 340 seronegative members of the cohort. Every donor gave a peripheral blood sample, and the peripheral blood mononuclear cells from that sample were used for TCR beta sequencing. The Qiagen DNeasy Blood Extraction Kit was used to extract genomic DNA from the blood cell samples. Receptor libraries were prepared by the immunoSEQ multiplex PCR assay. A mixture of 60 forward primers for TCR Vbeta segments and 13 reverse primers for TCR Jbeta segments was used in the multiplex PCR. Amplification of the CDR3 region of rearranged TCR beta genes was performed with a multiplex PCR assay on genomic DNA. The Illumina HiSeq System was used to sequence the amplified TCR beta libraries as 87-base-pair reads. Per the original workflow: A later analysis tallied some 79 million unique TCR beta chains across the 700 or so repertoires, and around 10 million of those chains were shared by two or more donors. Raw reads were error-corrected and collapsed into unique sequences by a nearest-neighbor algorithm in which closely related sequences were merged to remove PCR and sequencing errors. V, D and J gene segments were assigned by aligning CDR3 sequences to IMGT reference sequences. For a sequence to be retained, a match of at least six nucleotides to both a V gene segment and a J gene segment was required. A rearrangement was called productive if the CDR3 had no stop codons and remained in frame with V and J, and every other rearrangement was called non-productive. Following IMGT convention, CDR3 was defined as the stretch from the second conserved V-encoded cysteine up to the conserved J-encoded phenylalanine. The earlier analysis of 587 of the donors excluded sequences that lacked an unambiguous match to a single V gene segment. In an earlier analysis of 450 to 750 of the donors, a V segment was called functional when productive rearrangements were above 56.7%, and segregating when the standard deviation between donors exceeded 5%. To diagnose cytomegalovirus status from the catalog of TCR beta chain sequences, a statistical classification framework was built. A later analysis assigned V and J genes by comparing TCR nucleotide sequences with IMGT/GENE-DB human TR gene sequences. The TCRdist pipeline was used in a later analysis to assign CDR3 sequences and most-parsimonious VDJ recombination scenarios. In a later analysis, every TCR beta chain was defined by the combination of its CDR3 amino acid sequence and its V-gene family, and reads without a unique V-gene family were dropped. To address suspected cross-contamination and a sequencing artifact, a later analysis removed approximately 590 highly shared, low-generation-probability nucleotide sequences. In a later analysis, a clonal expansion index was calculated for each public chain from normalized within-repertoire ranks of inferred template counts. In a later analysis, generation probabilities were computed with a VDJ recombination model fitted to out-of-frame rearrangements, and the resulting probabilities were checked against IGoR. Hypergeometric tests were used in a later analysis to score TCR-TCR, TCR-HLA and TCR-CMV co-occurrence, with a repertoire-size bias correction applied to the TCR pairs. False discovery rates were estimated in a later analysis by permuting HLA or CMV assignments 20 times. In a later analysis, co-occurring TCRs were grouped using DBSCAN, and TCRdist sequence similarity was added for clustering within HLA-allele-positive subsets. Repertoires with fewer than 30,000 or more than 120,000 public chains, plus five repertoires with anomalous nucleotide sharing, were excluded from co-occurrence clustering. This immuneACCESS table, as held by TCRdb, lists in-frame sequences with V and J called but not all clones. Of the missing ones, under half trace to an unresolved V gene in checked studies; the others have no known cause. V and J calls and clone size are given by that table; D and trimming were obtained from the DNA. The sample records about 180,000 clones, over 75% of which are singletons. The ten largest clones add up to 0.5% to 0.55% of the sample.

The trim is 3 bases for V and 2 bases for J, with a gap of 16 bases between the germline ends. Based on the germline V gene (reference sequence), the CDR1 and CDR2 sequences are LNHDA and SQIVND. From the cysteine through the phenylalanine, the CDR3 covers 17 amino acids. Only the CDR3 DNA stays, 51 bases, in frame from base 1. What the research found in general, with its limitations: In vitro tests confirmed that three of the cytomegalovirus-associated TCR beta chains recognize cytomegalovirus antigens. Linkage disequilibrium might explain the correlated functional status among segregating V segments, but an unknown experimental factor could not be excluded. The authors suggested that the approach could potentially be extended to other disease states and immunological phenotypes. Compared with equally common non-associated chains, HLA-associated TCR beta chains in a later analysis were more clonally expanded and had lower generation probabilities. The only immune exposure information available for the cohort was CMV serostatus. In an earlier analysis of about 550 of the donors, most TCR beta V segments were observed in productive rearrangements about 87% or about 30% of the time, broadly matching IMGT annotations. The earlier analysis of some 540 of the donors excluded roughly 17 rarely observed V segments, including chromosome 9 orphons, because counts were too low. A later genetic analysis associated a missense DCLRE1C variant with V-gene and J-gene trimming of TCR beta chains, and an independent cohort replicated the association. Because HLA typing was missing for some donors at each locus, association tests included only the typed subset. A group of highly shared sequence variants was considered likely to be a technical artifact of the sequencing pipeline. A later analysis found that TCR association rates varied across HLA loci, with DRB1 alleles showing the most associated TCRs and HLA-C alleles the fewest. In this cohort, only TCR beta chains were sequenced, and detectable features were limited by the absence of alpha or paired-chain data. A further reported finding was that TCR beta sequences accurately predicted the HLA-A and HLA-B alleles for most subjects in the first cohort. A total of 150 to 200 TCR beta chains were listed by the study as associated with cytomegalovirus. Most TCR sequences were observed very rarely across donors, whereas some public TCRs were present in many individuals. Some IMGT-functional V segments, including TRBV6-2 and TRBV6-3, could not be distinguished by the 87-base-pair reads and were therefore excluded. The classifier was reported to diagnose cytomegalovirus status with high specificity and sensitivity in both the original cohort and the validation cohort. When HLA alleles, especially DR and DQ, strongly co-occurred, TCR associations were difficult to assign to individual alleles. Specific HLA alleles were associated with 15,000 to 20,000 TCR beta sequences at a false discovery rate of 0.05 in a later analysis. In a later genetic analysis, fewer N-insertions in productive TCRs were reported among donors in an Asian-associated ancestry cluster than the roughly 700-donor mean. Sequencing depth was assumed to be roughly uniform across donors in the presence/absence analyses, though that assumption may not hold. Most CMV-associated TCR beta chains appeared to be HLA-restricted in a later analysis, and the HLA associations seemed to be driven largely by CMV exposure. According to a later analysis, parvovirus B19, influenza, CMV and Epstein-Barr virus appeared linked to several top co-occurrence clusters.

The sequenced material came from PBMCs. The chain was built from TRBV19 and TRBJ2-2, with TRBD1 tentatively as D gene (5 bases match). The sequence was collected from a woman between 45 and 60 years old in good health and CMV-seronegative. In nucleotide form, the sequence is TGTGCCAGTAGTATGGGAACAGGTTTCCTCAACACCGGGGAGCTGTTTTTT. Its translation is CASSMGTGFLNTGELFF.